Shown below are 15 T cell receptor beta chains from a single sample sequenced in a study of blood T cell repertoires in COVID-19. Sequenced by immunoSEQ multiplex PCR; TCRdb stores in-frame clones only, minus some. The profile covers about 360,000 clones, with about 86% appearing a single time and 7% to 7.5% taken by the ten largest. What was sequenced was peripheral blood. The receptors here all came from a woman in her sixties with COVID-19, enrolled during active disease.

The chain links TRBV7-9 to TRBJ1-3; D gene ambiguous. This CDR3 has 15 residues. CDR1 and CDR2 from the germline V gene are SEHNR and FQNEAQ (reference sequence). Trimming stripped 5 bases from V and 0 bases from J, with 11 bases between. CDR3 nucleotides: TGTGCCAGCAGCCCGACGGGAATCTCTGGAAACACCATATATTTT. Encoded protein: CASSPTGISGNTIYF.

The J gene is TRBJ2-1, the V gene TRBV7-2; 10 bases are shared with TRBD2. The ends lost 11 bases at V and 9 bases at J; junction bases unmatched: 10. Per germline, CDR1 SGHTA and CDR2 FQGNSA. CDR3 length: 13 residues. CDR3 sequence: CACRLAGAGEQFF. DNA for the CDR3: TGTGCCTGCCGGCTAGCGGGGGCCGGTGAGCAGTTCTTC. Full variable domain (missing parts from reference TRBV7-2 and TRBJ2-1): GAGVSQSPSNKVTEKGKDVELRCDPISGHTALYWYRQSLGQGLEFLIYFQGNSAPDKSGLPSDRFSAERTGGSVSTLTIQRTQQEDSAVYLCACRLAGAGEQFFGPGTRLTVL.

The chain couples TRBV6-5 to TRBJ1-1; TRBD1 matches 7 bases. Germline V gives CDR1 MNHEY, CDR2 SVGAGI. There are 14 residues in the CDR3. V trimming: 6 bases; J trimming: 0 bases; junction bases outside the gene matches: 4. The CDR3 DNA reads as TGTGCCAGCAGGACAGGGTCGGTGAACACTGAAGCTTTCTTT. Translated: CASRTGSVNTEAFF.

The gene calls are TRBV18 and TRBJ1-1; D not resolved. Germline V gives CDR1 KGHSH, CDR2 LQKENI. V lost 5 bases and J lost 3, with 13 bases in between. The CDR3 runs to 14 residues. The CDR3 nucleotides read TGTGCCAGCTCAGAATCACCGGACTACACTGAAGCTTTCTTT. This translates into CASSESPDYTEAFF.

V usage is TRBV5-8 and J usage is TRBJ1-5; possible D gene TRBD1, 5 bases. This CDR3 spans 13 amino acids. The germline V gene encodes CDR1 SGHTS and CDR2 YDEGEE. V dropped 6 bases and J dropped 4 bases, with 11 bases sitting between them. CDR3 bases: TGTGCCAGCAACCGGGGGGAAAATCAGCCCCAGCATTTT. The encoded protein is CASNRGENQPQHF. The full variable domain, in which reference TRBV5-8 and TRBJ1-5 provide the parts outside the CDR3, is EAGVTQSPTHLIKTRGQQATLRCSPISGHTSVYWYQQALGLGLQFLLWYDEGEERNRGNFPPRFSGRQFPNYSSELNVNALELEDSALYLCASNRGENQPQHFGDGTRLSIL.

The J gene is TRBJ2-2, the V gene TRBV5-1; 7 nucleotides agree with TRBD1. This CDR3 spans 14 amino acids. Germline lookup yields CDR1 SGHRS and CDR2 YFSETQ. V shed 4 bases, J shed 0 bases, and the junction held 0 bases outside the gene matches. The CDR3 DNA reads TGCGCCAGCAGCGGACAGGCGAACACCGGGGAGCTGTTTTTT. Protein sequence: CASSGQANTGELFF.

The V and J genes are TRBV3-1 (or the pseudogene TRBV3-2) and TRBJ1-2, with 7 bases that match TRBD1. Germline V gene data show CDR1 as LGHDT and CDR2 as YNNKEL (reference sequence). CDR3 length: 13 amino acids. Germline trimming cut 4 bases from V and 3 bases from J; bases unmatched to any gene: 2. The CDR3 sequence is CASSLGTDYGYTF. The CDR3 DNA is TGTGCCAGCAGCCTCGGGACAGACTATGGCTACACCTTC.

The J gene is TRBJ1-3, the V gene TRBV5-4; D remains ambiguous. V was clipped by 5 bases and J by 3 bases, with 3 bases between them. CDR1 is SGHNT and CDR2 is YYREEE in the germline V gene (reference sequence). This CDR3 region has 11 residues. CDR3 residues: CASSYGNTIYF. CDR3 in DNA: TGTGCCAGCAGTTATGGAAACACCATATATTTT.

Here the CDR3 reads CASSLGQGWEQYF. The CDR3 DNA sequence: TGTGCCAGCAGCTTGGGACAGGGTTGGGAGCAGTACTTC. This chain links TRBV5-6 with TRBJ2-7; 7 bases line up with TRBD1. CDR1 and CDR2 (germline): SGHDT, YYEEEE. The CDR3 consists of 13 residues. V was pared by 0 bases and J by 7 bases, with 4 bases of the junction left unmatched.

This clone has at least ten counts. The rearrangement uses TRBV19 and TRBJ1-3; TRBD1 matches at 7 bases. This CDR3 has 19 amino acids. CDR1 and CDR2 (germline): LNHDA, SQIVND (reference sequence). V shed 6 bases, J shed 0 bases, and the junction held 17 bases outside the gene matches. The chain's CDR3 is CASRSPGQTFPSSGNTIYF. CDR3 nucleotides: TGTGCCAGTAGATCTCCGGGACAGACCTTTCCTAGCTCTGGAAACACCATATATTTT.

The CDR3: CASSLAGSVNGYTF. The CDR3, as DNA: TGCGCCAGCAGCTTGGCCGGGTCAGTCAATGGCTACACCTTC. The chain is built from TRBV5-1 and TRBJ1-2; D gene uncertain. Germline V gene data show CDR1 as SGHRS and CDR2 as YFSETQ. The CDR3 has 14 amino acids. The ends were cut back, 0 bases at V and 6 bases at J, with 12 bases in the middle.

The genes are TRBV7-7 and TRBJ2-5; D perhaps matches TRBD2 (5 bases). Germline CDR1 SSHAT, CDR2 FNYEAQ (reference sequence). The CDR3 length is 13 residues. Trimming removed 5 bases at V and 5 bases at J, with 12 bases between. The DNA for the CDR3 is TGTGCCAGCAGCATAGGACTCGGGGAGACCCAGTACTTC. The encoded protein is CASSIGLGETQYF.

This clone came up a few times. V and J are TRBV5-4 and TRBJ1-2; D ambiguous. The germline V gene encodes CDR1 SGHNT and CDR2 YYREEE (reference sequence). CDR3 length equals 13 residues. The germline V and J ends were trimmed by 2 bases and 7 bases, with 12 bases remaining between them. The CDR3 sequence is CASSFATTSGYTF. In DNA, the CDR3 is TGTGCCAGCAGCTTTGCTACTACTAGTGGCTACACCTTC.

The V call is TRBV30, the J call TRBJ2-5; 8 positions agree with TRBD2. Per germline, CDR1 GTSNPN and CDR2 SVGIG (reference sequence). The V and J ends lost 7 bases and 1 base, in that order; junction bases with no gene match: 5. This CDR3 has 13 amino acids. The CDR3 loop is CAFGRGAQETQYF. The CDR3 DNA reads TGTGCCTTTGGGCGGGGGGCCCAAGAGACCCAGTACTTC.

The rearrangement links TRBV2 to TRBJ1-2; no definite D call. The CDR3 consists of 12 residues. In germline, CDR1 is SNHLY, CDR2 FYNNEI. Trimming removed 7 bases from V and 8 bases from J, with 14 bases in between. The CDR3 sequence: CASNARIGGYTF. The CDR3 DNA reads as TGTGCCAGCAATGCCAGGATAGGAGGCTACACCTTC.